Listed below are T cell receptor beta chains from one sample, sequenced in a study of CD8+ T cells in alopecia areata. Generated by immunoSEQ multiplex PCR, the TCRdb table keeps only in-frame clones and is missing some. The table shows about 94,000 clones, with around 71% occurring only once. The sample here was CD8+ T cells sorted from blood, taken between weeks 43 and 45, from a patient treated with tofacitinib. The source is a human donor with alopecia areata. Both conserved end residues are part of each CDR3. D genes are given only for firm matches. The listing skips clone size in some rows; elsewhere it reads once, few, many or a size class.

d_call clone_size j_call v_call cdr3_nt cdr3_aa
NA NA TRBJ1-2 TRBV27 TGTGCCAGCAAGGGTCAGATCGGGGACAACCATGGCTACACCTTC CASKGQIGDNHGYTF
NA NA TRBJ2-1 TRBV5-1 TGCGCCAGCAGCTTGGATGGACCATCCCTTCAGCAGTTCTTC CASSLDGPSLQQFF
NA NA TRBJ1-2 TRBV29-1 TGCAGCGTTGAAGATCTTCAGGCAGGGGTAGACAACTATGGCTACACCTTC CSVEDLQAGVDNYGYTF
TRBD2 NA TRBJ2-7 TRBV4-3 TGCGCCAGCAGCCAAGAGTGGGCGGGGGAGAACTACGAGCAGTACTTC CASSQEWAGENYEQYF
NA NA TRBJ2-7 TRBV10-1 TGCGCCAGCAGGGAAATGGACGGGGACTACGAGCAGTACTTC CASREMDGDYEQYF
NA NA TRBJ1-1 TRBV7-8 TGTGCCACCTTACCCCCTCAGGGAGGCACTGAAGCTTTCTTT CATLPPQGGTEAFF
TRBD1 NA TRBJ2-3 TRBV7-3 TGTGCCAGCAGCTCCGACAGGGATAGCACAGATACGCAGTATTTT CASSSDRDSTDTQYF
NA few TRBJ1-1 TRBV19 TGTGCCAGTAGTATAACAACCGGGGCTGAAGCTTTCTTT CASSITTGAEAFF
NA once TRBJ1-1 TRBV2 TGTGCCAGCAGTGAAGCCGCTGAAGCTTTCTTT CASSEAAEAFF
NA NA TRBJ1-1 TRBV2 TGTGCCAGCAGGCTCGGGACTGAAGCTTTCTTT CASRLGTEAFF
NA NA TRBJ1-1 TRBV6-5 TGTGCCAGCAGTTACTCGAAAAACACTGAAGCTTTCTTT CASSYSKNTEAFF
TRBD1 NA TRBJ2-7 TRBV6-1 TGTGCCAGCAGTGCCGGGACAGGGGGCGCGGGGGTCCTCGAGCAGTACTTC CASSAGTGGAGVLEQYF
TRBD1 few TRBJ1-2 TRBV29-1 TGCAGCGTTGAAAGGCAGGGGGCAGGGTATGGCTACACCTTC CSVERQGAGYGYTF
NA NA TRBJ2-7 TRBV21-1 TGTGCCAGCAGCCTACTAGCGACTTCCTACGAGCAGTACTTC CASSLLATSYEQYF
NA NA TRBJ2-7 TRBV5-1 TGCGCCAGCAGCTTATCAAGCGGTACCTACGAGCAGTACTTC CASSLSSGTYEQYF
NA NA TRBJ1-2 TRBV5-1 TGCGCCAGCAGCCATTCCCTGGGCGATGGCTACACCTTC CASSHSLGDGYTF
TRBD1 NA TRBJ1-1 TRBV5-1 TGCGCCAGCAGCTTCCGACAGGGCACTGAAGCTTTCTTT CASSFRQGTEAFF
NA medium-sized TRBJ1-4 TRBV4-1 TGCGCCAGCAGCCCCCGCGATACTGGGAGTGAAAAACTGTTTTTT CASSPRDTGSEKLFF
NA NA TRBJ1-5 TRBV6-1 TGTGCCAGCAGGGATACGGACGGTAGCAATCAGCCCCAGCATTTT CASRDTDGSNQPQHF
NA NA TRBJ1-5 TRBV4-3 TGCGCCAGCAGCCAAGAAGCGGGGGGAGACAATCAGCCCCAGCATTTT CASSQEAGGDNQPQHF
TRBD2 once TRBJ2-1 TRBV29-1 TGCAGCGTTGAACCAGCGGGGTCCTACAATGAGCAGTTCTTC CSVEPAGSYNEQFF
NA NA TRBJ2-2 TRBV19 TGTGCCACCAAGGACCCAGGAGTCCGGGAGCTGTTTTTT CATKDPGVRELFF
NA NA TRBJ1-1 TRBV5-1 NA CASSFSGPEAFF
NA NA TRBJ2-7 TRBV6-5 TGTGCCAGCAGTTACGGAGGGTTTGACTACGAGCAGTACTTC CASSYGGFDYEQYF
TRBD1 once TRBJ1-1 TRBV30 TGTGCCTGGAGTACAGGGGCCAACACTGAAGCTTTCTTT CAWSTGANTEAFF
TRBD1 once TRBJ1-4 TRBV19 TGTGCCAGTCAAGTCCGGGACAGGCCTGAAAAACTGTTTTTT CASQVRDRPEKLFF
NA NA TRBJ2-7 TRBV29-1 TGCAGCGTGGAGGACAGCTACGAGCAGTACTTC CSVEDSYEQYF
TRBD1 NA TRBJ1-6 TRBV6-4 TGTGCCAGCAGCGAGGGACAGGGTAACTCACCCCTCCACTTT CASSEGQGNSPLHF
TRBD1 few TRBJ1-2 TRBV5-1 TGCGCCAGCAGCTTGGACACAGGGGGAGGCGGCTACACCTTC CASSLDTGGGGYTF
TRBD1 NA TRBJ2-5 TRBV28 TGTGCCAGCAGTTTGGACAGGGAAGAGACCCAGTACTTC CASSLDREETQYF
NA NA TRBJ1-1 TRBV13 TGTGCCAGCAGCTTAGGCGGGCGCGAAGCTTTCTTT CASSLGGREAFF
TRBD1 once TRBJ2-7 TRBV9 TGTGCCAGCAGCGGGACAGGTGATTCCTACGAGCAGTACTTC CASSGTGDSYEQYF
TRBD1 NA TRBJ1-2 TRBV29-1 TGCAGCGTTGGTGTAGACAGGGGGGTCGATGGCTACACCTTC CSVGVDRGVDGYTF
TRBD1 few TRBJ2-1 TRBV4-3 TGCGCCAGCAGCCAAGATTCAAGGACAGGGGTCTACAATGAGCAGTTCTTC CASSQDSRTGVYNEQFF
NA NA TRBJ2-5 TRBV7-8 TGTGCCAGCAGCTTAGTAGGGGGTCCGGAGACCCAGTACTTC CASSLVGGPETQYF
NA NA TRBJ2-1 TRBV20-1 TGCAGTGCCAGCAATGAGCAGTTCTTC CSASNEQFF
NA NA TRBJ1-2 TRBV4-3 TGCGCCAGCAGCCAATCGGACGGCAGACATAACTACGGCTACACCTTC CASSQSDGRHNYGYTF
TRBD1 NA TRBJ1-1 TRBV19 TGTGCCAGTTACTACAGGGGCACTGAAGCTTTCTTT CASYYRGTEAFF
TRBD1 NA TRBJ1-4 TRBV7-4 TGTGCCAGCAGCGTGACAGGGGGCGAAAAACTGTTTTTT CASSVTGGEKLFF